This T cell receptor beta chain stems from a study of CD8+ T cells in alopecia areata. The wider study: Among treated patients, oral tofacitinib was administered at 5 to 10 mg twice daily. Overall study results and limits: It was lesional scalp, especially alopecia totalis/universalis, that showed higher clonality than normal scalp.

Reverse transcription of extracted RNA yielded cDNA, which provided the sequencing template. Sequencing was performed with immunoSEQ multiplex PCR; in TCRdb, only in-frame clones are kept and a portion is missing. The table lists approximately 140,000 clones, 80% to 90% of them singletons, with 20% to 30% in the top ten. A word on this clone: Its specificity is not known.

V lost 8 bases to trimming and J lost 5 bases; unmatched junction nucleotides: 14. Germline loops: CDR1 MGHDK, CDR2 SYGVNS. This CDR3 comprises 15 residues. Treatment meaning: oral pan-JAK inhibitor, 5-10 mg twice daily. Sampling of alopecia areata patients yielded lesional scalp punch biopsies as well as peripheral blood. J is TRBJ1-1 and V is TRBV25-1; 7 nucleotides align to TRBD1. Sequenced material: CD8+ T cells sorted from blood, taken at week 4, from a patient treated with tofacitinib. This receptor was identified in a human donor with alopecia areata. Here the CDR3 reads CASYRQGATGTEAFF. As DNA, the CDR3 is TGTGCCAGCTATAGACAGGGTGCGACGGGGACTGAAGCTTTCTTT.